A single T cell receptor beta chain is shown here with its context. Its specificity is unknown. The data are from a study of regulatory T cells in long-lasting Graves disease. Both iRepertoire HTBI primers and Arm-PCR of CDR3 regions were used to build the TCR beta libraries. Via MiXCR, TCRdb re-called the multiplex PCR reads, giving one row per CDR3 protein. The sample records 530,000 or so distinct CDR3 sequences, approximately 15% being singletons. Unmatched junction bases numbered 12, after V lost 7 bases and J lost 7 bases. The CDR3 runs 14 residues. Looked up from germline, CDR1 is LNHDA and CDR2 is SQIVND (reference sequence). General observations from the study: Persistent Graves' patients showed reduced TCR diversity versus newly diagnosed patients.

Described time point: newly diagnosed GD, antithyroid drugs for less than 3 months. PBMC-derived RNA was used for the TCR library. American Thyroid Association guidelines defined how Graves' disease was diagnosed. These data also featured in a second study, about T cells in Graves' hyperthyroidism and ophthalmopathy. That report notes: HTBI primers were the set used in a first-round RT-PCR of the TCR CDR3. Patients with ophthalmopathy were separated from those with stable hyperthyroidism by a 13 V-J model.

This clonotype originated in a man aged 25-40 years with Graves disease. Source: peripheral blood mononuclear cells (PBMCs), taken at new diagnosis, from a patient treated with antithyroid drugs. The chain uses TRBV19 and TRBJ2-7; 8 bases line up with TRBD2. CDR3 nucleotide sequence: TGTGCCAGTAAAGTGGATAGCGGGACCTCAGAGCAGTACTTC. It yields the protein CASKVDSGTSEQYF.